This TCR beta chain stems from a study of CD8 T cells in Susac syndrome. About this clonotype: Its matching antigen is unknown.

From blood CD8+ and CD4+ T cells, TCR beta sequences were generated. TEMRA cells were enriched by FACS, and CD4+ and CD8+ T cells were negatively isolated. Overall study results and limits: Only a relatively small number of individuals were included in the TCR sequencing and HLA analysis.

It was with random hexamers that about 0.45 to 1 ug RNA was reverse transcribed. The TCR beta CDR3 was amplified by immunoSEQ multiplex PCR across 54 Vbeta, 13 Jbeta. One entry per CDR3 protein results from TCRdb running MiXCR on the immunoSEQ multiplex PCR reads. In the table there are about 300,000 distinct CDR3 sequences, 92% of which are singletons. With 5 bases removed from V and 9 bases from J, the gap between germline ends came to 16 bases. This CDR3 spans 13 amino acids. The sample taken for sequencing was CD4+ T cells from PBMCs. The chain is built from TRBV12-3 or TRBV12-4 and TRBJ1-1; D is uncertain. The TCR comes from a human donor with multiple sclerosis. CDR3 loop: CASSLGPVGQAFF. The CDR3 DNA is TGTGCCAGCAGTCTCGGGCCCGTGGGTCAAGCTTTCTTT.